This T cell receptor (beta chain) was retrieved from a study of cytomegalovirus exposure and HLA in healthy donors. Study-wide results and limits: Among TCR beta chains, those listed as cytomegalovirus-associated numbered approximately 150. As a later analysis showed, several of the most significant clusters appeared to be linked to common viral pathogens.

J gave up 7 bases and V 3 bases, and 9 bases lay outside the gene matches. The CDR3 is made up of 15 amino acids. Germline V gives CDR1 SGHRS, CDR2 YFSETQ. A multiplex PCR was run with 60 Vbeta primers and 13 Jbeta primers. The protocol was immunoSEQ multiplex PCR, while the TCRdb copy is restricted to in-frame clones and leaves out a portion. The sample consists of roughly 190,000 clones, 9.5% of them appearing once. This clone was counted only a few times. Its target is not known. The rearrangement joins TRBV5-1 to TRBJ2-1, with 8 bases that match TRBD1. The sequence came from a woman younger than 45 in good health and CMV-seropositive. Sequencing input: PBMCs. The CDR3: CASSSSGTGVNEQFF. CDR3 coding DNA: TGCGCCAGCAGCTCATCCGGGACAGGAGTAAATGAGCAGTTCTTC.